Given below is one T cell receptor (beta chain) in context. The data stem from a study of PD-L1 blockade in urothelial cancer. Study background: A median of approximately 150,000 T cells was found in the blood samples.

The templates were synthetic TCR analogs, and they were spiked into each PCR. This table comes from immunoSEQ multiplex PCR, and its TCRdb copy is limited to in-frame clones, with some not included. The profile shows about 39,000 clones, around 89% of them singletons. There are 17 residues in the CDR3. Unmatched junction bases numbered 11, after V lost 5 bases and J lost 2 bases. The V gene's germline CDR1 is SGHNT and CDR2 YYREEE (reference sequence). Sequencing was performed on PBMCs, taken around atezolizumab (anti-PD-L1) treatment. This chain uses TRBV5-4 with TRBJ2-3, with TRBD2 matching over 10 bases. The source is a man aged 55-75 years with urothelial cancer. The DNA for the CDR3 is TGTGCCAGCAGTTACCTAAAGCGGGGGGGAGACACAGATACGCAGTATTTT. This translates into CASSYLKRGGDTDTQYF.